This TCR beta chain comes out of a study of blood T cell repertoires in COVID-19 (TCRdb year 2020). About the full investigation: Collaborator samples came from the United States, Italy and Spain and covered acute and convalescent phases of COVID-19. The material from the prospective study consisted of cDNA or gDNA derived from T cells, B-cell-depleted T cells, or PBMCs. Subjects who had been exposed to COVID-19, were actively infected with it, or had recovered from it provided the deeply sampled blood TCRbeta repertoires that made up the dataset. A freely available public database, intended as a resource for researchers studying the immune response to SARS-CoV-2, is where the repertoires were released. The samples were drawn from two sources: the first 160 participants of the ongoing ImmuneRACE study, and fewer than 1,500 subjects contributed by 6 global collaborators. A de-identified subject ID, COVID-19 status, age in years and sex were almost always included in the sample metadata. Where HLA class I and class II types were available, the types were taken from metadata supplied by the sample provider, not from assay-based typing. Broad study findings and their caveats: How much clinical and demographic metadata was included differed by source and by participant, and the metadata was provided uncurated.

TCRbeta CDR3 regions were amplified from genomic DNA by means of the immunoSEQ Assay, a bias-controlled multiplex PCR. Processing in the source paper ran as follows. Within the assay, amplification of reference gene primers was used to estimate how many nucleated cells each sample contained. Sequence reads were collapsed and filtered to measure the absolute abundance of every unique TCRbeta CDR3 rearrangement. Productive Simpson clonality was computed per sample as the square root of Simpson's diversity index over productive rearrangements. The immuneACCESS repertoire file appears here via TCRdb, limited to in-frame rearrangements. These files lack a portion of the clones; in checked studies, under half of the deficit traces to unresolved V genes, and the cause of the others is not known. For V, J and clone size, that table is used; D and trimming come from the DNA. For this sample the table gives more than 60,000 clones, of which roughly 89% were detected only once. Roughly 4.5% of the sample comes from the top ten.

Whole blood was collected in K2EDTA tubes by collaborating institutions according to the institutions' own protocols. For TCRbeta analysis, collaborator samples were shipped as frozen whole blood, as isolated PBMCs, or as DNA extracted from either sample type. A word on this clone: What antigen it recognizes has not been identified. No quality values exist for individual bases; no much larger clone is one base distant.

The CDR3 starts with the cysteine, ends with the phenylalanine, and has 15 residues. Of all the DNA, just the CDR3 is kept, 45 bases in frame from base 1. Looking up the germline V gene yields CDR1 ENHRY and CDR2 SYGVKD. The germline V end is reduced by 4 bases and the J end by 2 bases; junction bases left unmatched: 5. The source of this sequence is a woman between 45 and 65 years old with active COVID-19. What was sequenced was peripheral blood. Here the chain combines TRBV10-3 and TRBJ2-7; 10 central nucleotides agree with TRBD1. The CDR3 region reads CAISGRQGATYEQYF. DNA sequence: TGTGCCATCAGTGGTAGACAGGGGGCAACCTACGAGCAGTACTTC.